The sequence of this T cell receptor (gamma chain) was determined in a study of gamma-delta T cells after stem cell transplantation (TCRdb year 2016). Library generation was performed with RT-PCR. This sample was sequenced with an Illumina MiSeq. With CATT, TCRdb called clones again from the public reads; duplicate DNA rows were later joined. Within this sample are about 3,000 gamma-chain clones, with roughly 18% of them counted one time only. The ten biggest clones cover about 3.4% of the sample. CDR1 is given as EGSTGY and CDR2 as YDSYTSSV, both from the germline V gene. From V the trimming removes 4 bases and from J it removes 6 bases, while the gene matches leave 6 bases of the junction unaccounted for. The CDR3 goes from the cysteine to the phenylalanine over 12 residues. Only the CDR3 region is kept as DNA, spanning 36 bases read in frame from base 1. This clone came up a few times. Its antigen target is currently unknown. Base qualities are not at hand, and no much larger clone is one base apart.

The chain couples TRGV4 to TRGJ1 or TRGJ2. The sequence derives from a human donor. It is not recorded whose cells these are; they may come from a transplant donor. The sample taken for sequencing was gamma-delta T cells. The CDR3 region: CATWEIFYKKLF. The base sequence is TGTGCCACCTGGGAGATCTTTTATAAGAAACTCTTT.